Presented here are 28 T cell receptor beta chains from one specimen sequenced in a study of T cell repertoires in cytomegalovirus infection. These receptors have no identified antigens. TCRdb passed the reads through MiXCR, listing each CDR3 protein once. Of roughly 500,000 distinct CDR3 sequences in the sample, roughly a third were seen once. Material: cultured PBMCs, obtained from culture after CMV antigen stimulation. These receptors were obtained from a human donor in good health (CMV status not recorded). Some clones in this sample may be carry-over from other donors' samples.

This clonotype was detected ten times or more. The CDR3 DNA reads as TGTGCCAGCAGTTTATACTCCGGGACTAGCGGGAGGGATGAGACCCAGTACTTC. Translation: CASSLYSGTSGRDETQYF. The V gene is TRBV6-1, the J gene TRBJ2-5; 16 nucleotides line up with TRBD2. The CDR3 totals 18 residues. J lost 5 bases, V lost 5 bases, and 11 bases had no gene match. CDR1 and CDR2 (germline): MNHNS, SASEGT.

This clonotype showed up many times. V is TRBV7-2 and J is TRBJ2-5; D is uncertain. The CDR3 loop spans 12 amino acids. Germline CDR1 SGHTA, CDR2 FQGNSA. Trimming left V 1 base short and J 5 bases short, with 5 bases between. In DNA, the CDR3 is TGTGCCAGCAGCTTAGACCTGGAGACCCAGTACTTC. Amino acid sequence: CASSLDLETQYF.

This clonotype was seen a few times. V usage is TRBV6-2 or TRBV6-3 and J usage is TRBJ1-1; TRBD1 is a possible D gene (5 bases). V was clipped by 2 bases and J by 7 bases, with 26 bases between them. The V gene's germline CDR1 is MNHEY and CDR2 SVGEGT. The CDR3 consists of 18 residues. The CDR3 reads CASSYPSLDWRGGDEAFF. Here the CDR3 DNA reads TGTGCCAGCAGTTACCCCTCCTTAGATTGGAGGGGAGGGGATGAAGCTTTCTTT.

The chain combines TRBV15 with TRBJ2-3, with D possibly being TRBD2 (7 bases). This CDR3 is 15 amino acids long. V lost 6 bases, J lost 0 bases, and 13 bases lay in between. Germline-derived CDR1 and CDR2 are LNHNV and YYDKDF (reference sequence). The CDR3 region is CATRRGGSSTDTQYF. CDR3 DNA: TGTGCCACCAGGAGGGGGGGGTCTAGCACAGATACGCAGTATTTT.

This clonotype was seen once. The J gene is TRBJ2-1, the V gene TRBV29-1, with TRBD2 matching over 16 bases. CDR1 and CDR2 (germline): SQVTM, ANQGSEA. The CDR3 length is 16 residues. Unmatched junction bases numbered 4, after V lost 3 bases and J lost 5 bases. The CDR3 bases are TGCAGCGTTGATGGGACTAGCGGGAGGGGGAACAATGAGCAGTTCTTC. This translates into CSVDGTSGRGNNEQFF.

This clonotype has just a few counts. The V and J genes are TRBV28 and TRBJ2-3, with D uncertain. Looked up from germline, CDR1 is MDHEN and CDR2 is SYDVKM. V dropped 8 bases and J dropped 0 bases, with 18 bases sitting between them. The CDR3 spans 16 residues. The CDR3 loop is CASVVGGMASTDTQYF. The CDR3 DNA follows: TGTGCCAGCGTGGTAGGTGGTATGGCTAGCACAGATACGCAGTATTTT.

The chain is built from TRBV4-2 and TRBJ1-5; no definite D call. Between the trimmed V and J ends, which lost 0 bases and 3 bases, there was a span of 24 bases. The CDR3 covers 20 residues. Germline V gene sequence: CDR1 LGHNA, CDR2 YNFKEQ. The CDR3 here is CASSQDLVVFEGSFNQPQHF. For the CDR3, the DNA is TGTGCCAGCAGCCAAGATTTGGTCGTTTTTGAAGGCAGCTTCAATCAGCCCCAGCATTTT.

Here the CDR3 DNA reads TGTGCCTGGATCCCCCTCCCAGGGGGCTTCAACACCGGGGAGCTGTTTTTT. It specifies CAWIPLPGGFNTGELFF. This chain connects TRBV30 to TRBJ2-2, with 8 bases fitting TRBD1. V was clipped by 4 bases and J by 2 bases; unmatched bases: 12. The CDR3 loop spans 17 amino acids. Germline-derived CDR1 and CDR2 are GTSNPN and SVGIG (reference sequence).

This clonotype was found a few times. CDR3 nucleotide sequence: TGTGCCAGCAGCTTAGGATTAATGAGCGGCTCCAATGCCTACGAGCAGTACGTC. Translation: CASSLGLMSGSNAYEQYV. The chain is built from TRBV7-2 and TRBJ2-7; D is possibly TRBD2 (5 bases). With 1 base removed from V and 2 bases from J, the gap between germline ends came to 21 bases. The length of the CDR3 is 18 residues. In germline, CDR1 is SGHTA, CDR2 FQGNSA.

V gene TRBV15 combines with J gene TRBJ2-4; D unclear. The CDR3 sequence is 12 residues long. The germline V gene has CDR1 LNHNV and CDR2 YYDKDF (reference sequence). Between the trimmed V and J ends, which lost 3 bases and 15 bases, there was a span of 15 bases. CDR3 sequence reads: CATSSDNKRAYF. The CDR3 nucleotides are TGTGCCACCAGCAGCGACAATAAAAGGGCGTACTTC.

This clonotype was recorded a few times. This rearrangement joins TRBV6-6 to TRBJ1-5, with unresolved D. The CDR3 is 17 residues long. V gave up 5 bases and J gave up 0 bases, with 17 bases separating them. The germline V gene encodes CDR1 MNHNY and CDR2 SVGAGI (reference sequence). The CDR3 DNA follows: TGTGCCAGCAGTACTCGGAGAGGGCAAAGTAGCAATCAGCCCCAGCATTTT. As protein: CASSTRRGQSSNQPQHF.

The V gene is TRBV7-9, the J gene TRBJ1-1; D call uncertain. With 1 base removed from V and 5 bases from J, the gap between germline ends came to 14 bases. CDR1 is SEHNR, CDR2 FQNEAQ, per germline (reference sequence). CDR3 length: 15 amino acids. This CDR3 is CASSLEGGRATEAFF. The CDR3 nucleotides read TGTGCCAGCAGCTTAGAGGGAGGGCGGGCGACTGAAGCTTTCTTT.

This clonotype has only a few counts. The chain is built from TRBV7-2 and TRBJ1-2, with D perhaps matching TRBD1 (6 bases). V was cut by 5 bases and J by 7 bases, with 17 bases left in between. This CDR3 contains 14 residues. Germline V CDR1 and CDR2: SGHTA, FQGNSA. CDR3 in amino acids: CASSNYREAVGYTF. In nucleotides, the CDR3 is TGTGCCAGCAGCAACTACAGGGAAGCTGTTGGCTACACCTTC.

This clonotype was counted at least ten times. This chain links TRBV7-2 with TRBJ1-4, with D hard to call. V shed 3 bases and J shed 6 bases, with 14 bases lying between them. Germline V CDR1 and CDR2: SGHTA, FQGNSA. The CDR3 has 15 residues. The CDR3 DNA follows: TGTGCCAGCAGCTTGGCCGCGGTCGGATATGAAAAACTGTTTTTT. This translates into CASSLAAVGYEKLFF.

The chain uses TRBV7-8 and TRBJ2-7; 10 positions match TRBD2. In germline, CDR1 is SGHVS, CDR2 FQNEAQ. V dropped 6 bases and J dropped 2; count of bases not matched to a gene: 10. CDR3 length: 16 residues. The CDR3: CASSWTGTSAPYEQYF. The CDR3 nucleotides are TGTGCCAGCAGTTGGACCGGGACTAGCGCTCCCTACGAGCAGTACTTC.

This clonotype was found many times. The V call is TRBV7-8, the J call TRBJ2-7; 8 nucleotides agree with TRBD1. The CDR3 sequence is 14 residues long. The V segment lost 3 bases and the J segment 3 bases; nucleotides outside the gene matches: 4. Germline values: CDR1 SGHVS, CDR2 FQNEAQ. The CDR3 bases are TGTGCCAGCAGCTTTGGGGACAGGATCTACGAGCAGTACTTC. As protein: CASSFGDRIYEQYF.

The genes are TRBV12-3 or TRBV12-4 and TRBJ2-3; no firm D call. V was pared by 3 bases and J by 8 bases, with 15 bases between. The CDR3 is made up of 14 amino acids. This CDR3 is CASSLGVTQTTQYF. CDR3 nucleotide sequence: TGTGCCAGCAGTTTGGGCGTGACACAGACTACGCAGTATTTT.

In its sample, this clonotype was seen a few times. The CDR3 loop is CASRTQGGVNTEAFF. The CDR3 DNA reads TGTGCCAGCAGGACTCAAGGAGGGGTAAACACTGAAGCTTTCTTT. The chain combines TRBV12-3 or TRBV12-4 with TRBJ1-1, with D possibly matching TRBD1 (5 bases). Trimming took 6 bases from V and 2 from J, leaving 16 bases between them. This CDR3 comprises 15 residues.

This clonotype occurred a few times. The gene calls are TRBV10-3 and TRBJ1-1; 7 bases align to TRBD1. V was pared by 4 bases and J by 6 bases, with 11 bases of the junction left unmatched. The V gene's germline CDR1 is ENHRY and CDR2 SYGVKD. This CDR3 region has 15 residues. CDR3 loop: CAISGPGQPYPEAFF. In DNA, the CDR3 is TGTGCCATCAGTGGACCGGGACAGCCTTACCCTGAAGCTTTCTTT.

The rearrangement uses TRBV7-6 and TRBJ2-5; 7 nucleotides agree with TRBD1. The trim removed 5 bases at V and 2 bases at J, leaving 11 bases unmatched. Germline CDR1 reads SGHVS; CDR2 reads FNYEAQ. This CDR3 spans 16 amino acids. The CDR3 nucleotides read TGTGCCAGCAGCCCATTCCTACAGGGGAATCAAGAGACCCAGTACTTC. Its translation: CASSPFLQGNQETQYF.

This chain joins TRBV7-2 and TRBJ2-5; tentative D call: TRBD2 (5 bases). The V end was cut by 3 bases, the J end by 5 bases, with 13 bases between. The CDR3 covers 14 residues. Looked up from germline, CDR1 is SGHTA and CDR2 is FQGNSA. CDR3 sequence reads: CASSFARVRETQYF. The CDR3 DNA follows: TGTGCCAGCAGCTTTGCGAGGGTGAGGGAGACCCAGTACTTC.

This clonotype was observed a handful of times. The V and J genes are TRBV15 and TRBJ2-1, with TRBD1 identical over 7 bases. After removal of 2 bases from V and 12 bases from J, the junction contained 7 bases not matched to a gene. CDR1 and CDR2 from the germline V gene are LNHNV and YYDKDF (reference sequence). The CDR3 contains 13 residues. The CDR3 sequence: CATSRNQGDGQFF. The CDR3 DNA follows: TGTGCCACCAGCAGAAACCAGGGGGACGGGCAGTTCTTC.

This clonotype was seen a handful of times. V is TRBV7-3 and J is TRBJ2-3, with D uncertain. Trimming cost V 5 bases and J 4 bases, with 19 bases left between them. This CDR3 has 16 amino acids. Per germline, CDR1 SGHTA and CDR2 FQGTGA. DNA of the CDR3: TGTGCCAGCAGCACCTACAGAGCCAGCGTACCAGATACGCAGTATTTT. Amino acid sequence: CASSTYRASVPDTQYF.

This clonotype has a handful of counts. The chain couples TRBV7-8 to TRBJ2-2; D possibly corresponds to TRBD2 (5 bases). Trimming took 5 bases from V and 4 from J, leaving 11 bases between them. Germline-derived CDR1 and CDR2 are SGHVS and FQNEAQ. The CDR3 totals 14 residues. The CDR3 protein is CASSHRAGTGELFF. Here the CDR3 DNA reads TGTGCCAGCAGCCACCGGGCGGGCACCGGGGAGCTGTTTTTT.

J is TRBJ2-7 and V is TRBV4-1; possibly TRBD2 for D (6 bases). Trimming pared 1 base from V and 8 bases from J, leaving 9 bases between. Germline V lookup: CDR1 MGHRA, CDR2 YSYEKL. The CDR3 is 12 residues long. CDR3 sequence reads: CASSQGAGKQYF. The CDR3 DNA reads TGCGCCAGCAGCCAAGGGGCGGGGAAGCAGTACTTC.

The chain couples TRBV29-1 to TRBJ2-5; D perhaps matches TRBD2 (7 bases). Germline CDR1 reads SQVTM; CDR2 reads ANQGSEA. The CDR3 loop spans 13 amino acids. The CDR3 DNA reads TGCAGTGTCCGGGGGGCAGGTCAAGAGACCCAGTACTTC. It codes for CSVRGAGQETQYF.

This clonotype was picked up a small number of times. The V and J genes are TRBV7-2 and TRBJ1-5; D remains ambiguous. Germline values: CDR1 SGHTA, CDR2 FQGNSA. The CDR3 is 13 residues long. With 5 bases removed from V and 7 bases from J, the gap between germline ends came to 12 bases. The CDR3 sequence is CASSPRAGQPQHF. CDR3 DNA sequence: TGTGCCAGCAGCCCCCGGGCGGGACAGCCCCAGCATTTT.

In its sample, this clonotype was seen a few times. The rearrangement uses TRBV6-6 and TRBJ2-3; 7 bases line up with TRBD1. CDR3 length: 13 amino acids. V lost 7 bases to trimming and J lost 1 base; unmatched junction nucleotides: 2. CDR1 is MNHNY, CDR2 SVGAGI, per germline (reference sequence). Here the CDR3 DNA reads TGTGCCAGCAACAGGGGACGCACAGATACGCAGTATTTT. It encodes CASNRGRTDTQYF.